This T cell receptor (beta chain) was identified during a study of cytomegalovirus exposure and HLA in healthy donors. Study results and limitations: As was reported, the HLA-A and HLA-B alleles of most subjects were accurately predicted from TCR beta sequences. Common viral pathogens were later found to be apparently linked to several of the most significant clusters. More clonal expansion characterized HLA-associated TCR beta chains than equally common others in a later analysis.

Remarks on this clone: The antigen remains undetermined.

V dropped 1 base and J dropped 4 bases, with 14 bases sitting between them. From germline, CDR1 is LGHNA and CDR2 YSLEER. The length of the CDR3 is 15 residues. It was with 60 Vbeta and 13 Jbeta primers that the PCR ran. Some clones are missing from TCRdb's copy, which holds only in-frame ones; the method was immunoSEQ multiplex PCR. Of 180,000 or so clones listed, less than 80% are singletons. The chain is built from TRBV4-3 and TRBJ2-7; TRBD1 is a possible D gene (6 bases). Sequencing was performed on PBMCs. The sequence came from a female donor in good health and CMV-seronegative. The CDR3: CASSQASRGGYEQYF. The CDR3 DNA is TGCGCCAGCAGCCAAGCGTCCAGGGGCGGGTACGAGCAGTACTTC.